This T cell receptor (beta chain) was sequenced during a study of T cells in Graves' hyperthyroidism and ophthalmopathy. Study-level information: The blood sample was taken at first diagnosis, before treatment began. Study-wide results and limits: Separating ophthalmopathy from stable hyperthyroidism was achieved by a 13 V-J model.

Diagnostic decisions used clinical symptoms, serum thyroxine and TRAb, thyroid ultrasound and orbital computed tomography. Source material for PBMCs was around 10 ml fresh peripheral blood. In this sample, this clonotype turned up a few times. The target antigen is unknown. CDR1 and CDR2 from the germline V gene are DFQATT and SNEGSKA (reference sequence). V dropped 3 bases and J dropped 5; count of bases not matched to a gene: 8. The CDR3 runs to 14 residues. The CDR3 regions of TCR beta were amplified from RNA transcripts. The HTBI primer set was used in a first-round RT-PCR of the TCR CDR3. MiXCR, applied by TCRdb to the multiplex PCR reads, yields one record per CDR3 protein. The repertoire includes about 500,000 distinct CDR3 sequences, roughly 16% of them detected once, and approximately 32% sits in the top ten.

The receptor's source is a woman aged 25 to 39 with Graves' ophthalmopathy. The chain uses TRBV20-1 and TRBJ1-1; the match to TRBD1 covers 8 bases. Sequencing was carried out using blood. The CDR3 region is CSARDLQGATEAFF. CDR3 DNA sequence: TGCAGTGCTAGGGATCTGCAGGGGGCTACTGAAGCTTTCTTT.